This T cell receptor (beta chain) was recorded in a study of T-cell memory formation after mild COVID-19. J gave up 6 bases and V 5 bases, and 10 bases lay outside the gene matches. This CDR3 region has 15 residues. MiXCR, applied by TCRdb to the 5' RACE reads, yields one record per CDR3 protein. The repertoire has about 180,000 distinct CDR3 sequences, 16% of them found once; the top ten carry roughly 2.1%. Sequenced: PBMCs or a T cell subset sorted from them (not recorded which). This sequence originates from an adult woman who had mild COVID-19 (a few samples of this study predate the infection). Cell type and time point are not known. The chain employs TRBV12-3 or TRBV12-4 and TRBJ2-7; TRBD2 agrees at 10 bases. The CDR3: CASSPARLAGAEQYF. DNA for the CDR3: TGTGCCAGCAGTCCCGCGCGGCTAGCGGGAGCCGAGCAGTACTTC.